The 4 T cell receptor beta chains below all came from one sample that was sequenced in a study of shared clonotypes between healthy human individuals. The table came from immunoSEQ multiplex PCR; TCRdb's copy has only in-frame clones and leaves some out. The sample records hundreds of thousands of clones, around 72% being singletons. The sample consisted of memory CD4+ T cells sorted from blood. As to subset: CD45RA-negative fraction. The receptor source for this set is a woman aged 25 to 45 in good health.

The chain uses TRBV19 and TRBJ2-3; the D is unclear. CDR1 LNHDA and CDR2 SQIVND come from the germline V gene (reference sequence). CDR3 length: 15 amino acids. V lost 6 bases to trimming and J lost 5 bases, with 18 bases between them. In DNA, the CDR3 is TGTGCCAGTAGCCCCCGCCGGATGACTCAAGATACGCAGTATTTT. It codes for CASSPRRMTQDTQYF.

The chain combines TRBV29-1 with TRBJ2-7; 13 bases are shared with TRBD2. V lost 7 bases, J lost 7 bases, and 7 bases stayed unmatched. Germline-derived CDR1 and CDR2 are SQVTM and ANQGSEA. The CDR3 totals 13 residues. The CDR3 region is CSGGTSGTGEQYF. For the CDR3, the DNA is TGCAGCGGGGGGACTAGCGGGACAGGTGAGCAGTACTTC.

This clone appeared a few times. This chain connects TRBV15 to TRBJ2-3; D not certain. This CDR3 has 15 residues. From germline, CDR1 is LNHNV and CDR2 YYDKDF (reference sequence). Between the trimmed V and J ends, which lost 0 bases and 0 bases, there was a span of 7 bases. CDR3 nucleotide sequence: TGTGCCACCAGCAGAGATCTCTTCAGCACAGATACGCAGTATTTT. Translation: CATSRDLFSTDTQYF.

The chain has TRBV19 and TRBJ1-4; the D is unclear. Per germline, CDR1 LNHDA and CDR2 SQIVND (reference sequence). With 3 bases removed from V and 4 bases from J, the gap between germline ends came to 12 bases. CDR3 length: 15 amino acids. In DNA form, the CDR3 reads TGTGCCAGTAGTATTACGGCAAGACTTAATGAAAAACTGTTTTTT. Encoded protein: CASSITARLNEKLFF.